Below, 27 T cell receptor beta chains from the same sample are listed, as sequenced in a study of blood T cell repertoires in COVID-19. This table comes from immunoSEQ multiplex PCR, and its TCRdb copy is limited to in-frame clones, with some not included. The sample consists of 300,000 or so clones, 75% to 95% of them appearing once. The sequenced sample was PBMCs or T cells enriched from blood (not recorded which). Source of these receptors: a woman aged 25-40 years who had recovered from COVID-19.

This rearrangement joins TRBV4-3 to TRBJ2-2, with 11 bases identical to TRBD1. Germline CDR1 reads LGHNA; CDR2 reads YSLEER. The CDR3 covers 18 residues. The J segment lost 5 bases and the V segment lost 4 bases, leaving 12 bases of the junction unmatched. CDR3 coding DNA: TGCGCCAGCAGCCTTCGACCTCCGGGACAGGGGGGAACCGGGGAGCTGTTTTTT. Translated: CASSLRPPGQGGTGELFF.

This clone was counted a single time. V gene TRBV7-8 combines with J gene TRBJ2-1; possibly TRBD1 for D (6 bases). The CDR3 totals 13 residues. Germline CDR1 is SGHVS and CDR2 is FQNEAQ. V was pared by 5 bases and J by 3 bases, with 8 bases between. The CDR3 loop reads CASSQQGYNEQFF. The CDR3 DNA reads as TGTGCCAGCAGCCAACAGGGCTACAATGAGCAGTTCTTC.

The DNA of the CDR3 is TGTGCCTGGAGTGTACGAGGGATATCTCTAAATGGCTACACCTTC. It yields the protein CAWSVRGISLNGYTF. This sequence joins TRBV30 and TRBJ1-2; D gene ambiguous. Germline CDR1 and CDR2: GTSNPN and SVGIG (reference sequence). V was cut by 0 bases and J by 6 bases, with 17 bases left in between. The CDR3 is made up of 15 amino acids. The entire variable domain, with the rest obtained from reference TRBV30 and TRBJ1-2, is as follows: SQTIHQWPATLVQPVGSPLSLECTVEGTSNPNLYWYRQAAGRGLQLLFYSVGIGQISSEVPQNLSASRPQDRQFILSSKKLLLSDSGFYLCAWSVRGISLNGYTFGSGTRLTVV.

The sample holds a few counts of this clone. This CDR3 is CASSPGTGGGQPQHF. CDR3 coding DNA: TGTGCCAGTAGTCCCGGGACAGGCGGAGGGCAGCCCCAGCATTTT. V is TRBV19 and J is TRBJ1-5; TRBD1 matches 8 bases. The CDR3 covers 15 residues. Germline V gene lookup returns CDR1 LNHDA and CDR2 SQIVND (reference sequence). With V trimmed by 5 bases and J by 7 bases, 10 bases remained unmatched.

This chain links TRBV28 with TRBJ2-5; 12 nucleotides agree with TRBD2. CDR1 and CDR2 from the germline V gene are MDHEN and SYDVKM. The CDR3 totals 15 residues. V dropped 5 bases and J dropped 4; count of bases not matched to a gene: 5. The CDR3 DNA follows: TGTGCCAGCAGTGCGACTAGCGGGAGTGGAGAGACCCAGTACTTC. Protein product: CASSATSGSGETQYF. Variable domain in full (rest from reference TRBV28 and TRBJ2-5): DVKVTQSSRYLVKRTGEKVFLECVQDMDHENMFWYRQDPGLGLRLIYFSYDVKMKEKGDIPEGYSVSREKKERFSLILESASTNQTSMYLCASSATSGSGETQYFGPGTRLLVL.

This chain uses TRBV19 with TRBJ2-1, with 10 bases matching TRBD1. The CDR3 extends over 16 amino acids. J lost 6 bases, V lost 2 bases, and 7 bases had no gene match. Looked up from germline, CDR1 is LNHDA and CDR2 is SQIVND (reference sequence). The chain's CDR3 is CASSILRDRGSNEQFF. The DNA for the CDR3 is TGTGCCAGTAGTATACTAAGGGACAGGGGCTCCAATGAGCAGTTCTTC.

V and J are TRBV30 and TRBJ1-2; D call uncertain. V lost 2 bases and J lost 3, with 4 bases in between. CDR3 length equals 11 residues. In germline, CDR1 is GTSNPN, CDR2 SVGIG (reference sequence). The CDR3 nucleotides read TGTGCCTGGAGTATCGACTATGGCTACACCTTC. This codes for CAWSIDYGYTF.

The rearrangement joins TRBV5-4 to TRBJ2-3, with D perhaps matching TRBD2 (7 bases). CDR3 length: 15 residues. Germline V gene data show CDR1 as SGHNT and CDR2 as YYREEE (reference sequence). V shed 2 bases and J shed 4 bases, with 14 bases lying between them. CDR3 sequence: CASSFEGGGADTQYF. DNA of the CDR3: TGTGCCAGCAGCTTCGAGGGAGGGGGGGCAGATACGCAGTATTTT.

The rearrangement links TRBV30 to TRBJ1-2; D ambiguous. The germline CDR1 and CDR2 sequences are GTSNPN and SVGIG (reference sequence). Trimming pared 3 bases from V and 0 bases from J, leaving 14 bases between. This CDR3 comprises 15 residues. CDR3 DNA sequence: TGTGCCTGGAGCCCCGTTCGATCAGCTAACTATGGCTACACCTTC. Amino acids: CAWSPVRSANYGYTF. Using reference TRBV30 and TRBJ1-2 for the parts outside the CDR3, the full variable domain is SQTIHQWPATLVQPVGSPLSLECTVEGTSNPNLYWYRQAAGRGLQLLFYSVGIGQISSEVPQNLSASRPQDRQFILSSKKLLLSDSGFYLCAWSPVRSANYGYTFGSGTRLTVV.

The chain has TRBV12-5 and TRBJ2-7; D not resolved. The CDR3 loop spans 14 amino acids. Between the trimmed V and J ends, which lost 1 base and 5 bases, there was a span of 12 bases. Germline V CDR1 and CDR2: LGHNT, FRNRAP. CDR3 residues: CASGLGPRYDEQYF. CDR3 sequence (DNA): TGTGCTAGTGGTTTGGGGCCCAGGTACGACGAGCAGTACTTC. The complete variable domain, with remaining parts taken from reference TRBV12-5 and TRBJ2-7, reads DARVTQTPRHKVTEMGQEVTMRCQPILGHNTVFWYRQTMMQGLELLAYFRNRAPLDDSGMPKDRFSAEMPDATLATLKIQPSEPRDSAVYFCASGLGPRYDEQYFGPGTRLTVT.

The chain has TRBV6-2 or TRBV6-3 and TRBJ1-1; perhaps TRBD1 as D (6 bases). CDR1 and CDR2 from the germline V gene are MNHEY and SVGEGT. Trimming took 2 bases from V and 7 from J, leaving 14 bases between them. The CDR3 loop spans 14 amino acids. The CDR3 nucleotides read TGTGCCAGCAGTTACGCAGGGGAGAGGGGTGAAGCTTTCTTT. Translation: CASSYAGERGEAFF.

The chain is built from TRBV11-2 and TRBJ2-2; D call uncertain. The germline V gene encodes CDR1 SGHAT and CDR2 FQNNGV. The ends were cut back, 7 bases at V and 4 bases at J, with 10 bases in the middle. This CDR3 has 13 amino acids. Here the CDR3 reads CASTLALTGELFF. The CDR3 DNA is TGTGCCAGCACCCTTGCACTCACCGGGGAGCTGTTTTTT.

V and J are TRBV30 and TRBJ2-1; weak D call: TRBD2 (6 bases). There are 14 residues in the CDR3. V was pared by 1 base and J by 10 bases, with 17 bases between. Germline V gene sequence: CDR1 GTSNPN, CDR2 SVGIG (reference sequence). The CDR3 is CAWSAGGRNGEQFF. The CDR3 nucleotides read TGTGCCTGGAGTGCTGGAGGGAGAAATGGGGAGCAGTTCTTC.

V and J are TRBV5-4 and TRBJ2-7; 10 nucleotides line up with TRBD2. The CDR3 sequence is 16 residues long. V was pared by 4 bases and J by 0 bases, with 7 bases of the junction left unmatched. Germline V lookup: CDR1 SGHNT, CDR2 YYREEE (reference sequence). In DNA, the CDR3 is TGTGCCAGCAGCCCCGGGACTAGCGCATACTCCTACGAGCAGTACTTC. It is translated as CASSPGTSAYSYEQYF. The complete variable domain, with remaining parts taken from reference TRBV5-4 and TRBJ2-7, reads ETGVTQSPTHLIKTRGQQVTLRCSSQSGHNTVSWYQQALGQGPQFIFQYYREEENGRGNFPPRFSGLQFPNYSSELNVNALELDDSALYLCASSPGTSAYSYEQYFGPGTRLTVT.

This chain links TRBV19 with TRBJ1-1; no clear D gene. The length of the CDR3 is 15 residues. The V gene's germline CDR1 is LNHDA and CDR2 SQIVND (reference sequence). Trimming removed 1 base from V and 0 bases from J, with 9 bases in between. Here the CDR3 reads CASSIGLLLNTEAFF. CDR3 nucleotides: TGTGCCAGTAGTATAGGTCTCCTATTGAACACTGAAGCTTTCTTT.

This clone was recorded once. This chain uses TRBV24-1 with TRBJ1-2; D possibly corresponds to TRBD1 (5 bases). This CDR3 spans 13 amino acids. Germline V gene data show CDR1 as KGHDR and CDR2 as SFDVKD. Trimming removed 3 bases from V and 2 bases from J, with 6 bases in between. CDR3 loop: CATSDKGNYGYTF. The CDR3 DNA reads TGTGCCACCAGTGATAAGGGGAACTATGGCTACACCTTC.

The chain links TRBV24-1 to TRBJ1-2, with TRBD1 as a possible D gene (5 bases). Between the trimmed V and J ends, which lost 1 base and 2 bases, there was a span of 10 bases. There are 15 residues in the CDR3. Germline CDR1 KGHDR, CDR2 SFDVKD. The CDR3 here is CATSDFRQSNYGYTF. CDR3 nucleotides: TGTGCCACCAGTGATTTTAGACAGTCCAACTATGGCTACACCTTC.

This CDR3 reads CASSLSGGGTEAFF. The CDR3 DNA follows: TGTGCCAGCAGTTTATCGGGGGGAGGGACTGAAGCTTTCTTT. The rearrangement links TRBV28 to TRBJ1-1; the D gene is possibly TRBD1 (5 bases). CDR1 and CDR2 (germline): MDHEN, SYDVKM. Trimming stripped 1 base from V and 5 bases from J, with 11 bases between. The CDR3 runs to 14 residues.

The chain combines TRBV5-1 with TRBJ2-2; 9 nucleotides line up with TRBD1. The length of the CDR3 is 16 residues. In germline, CDR1 is SGHRS, CDR2 YFSETQ. The V segment lost 2 bases and the J segment 3 bases; nucleotides outside the gene matches: 5. The CDR3 sequence is CASSFTGTGHTGELFF. CDR3 nucleotides: TGCGCCAGCAGCTTTACCGGGACAGGGCACACCGGGGAGCTGTTTTTT.

The V call is TRBV3-1 (or the pseudogene TRBV3-2), the J call TRBJ2-1; 13 positions match TRBD2. Germline CDR1 LGHDT, CDR2 YNNKEL (reference sequence). The ends lost 5 bases at V and 4 bases at J; junction bases unmatched: 11. This CDR3 spans 18 amino acids. The CDR3 nucleotides are TGTGCCAGCAGCGCAACTAGCGGGAGGGCCACGATATACAATGAGCAGTTCTTC. Residues: CASSATSGRATIYNEQFF.

The chain links TRBV18 to TRBJ1-5; D is perhaps TRBD1 (5 bases). Germline V gene data show CDR1 as KGHSH and CDR2 as LQKENI. This CDR3 region has 15 residues. Between the trimmed V and J ends, which lost 3 bases and 2 bases, there was a span of 11 bases. In DNA, the CDR3 is TGTGCCAGCTCACCGGCGAAAGGGGGCAATCAGCCCCAGCATTTT. Encoded protein: CASSPAKGGNQPQHF.

The gene calls are TRBV28 and TRBJ2-4; D possibly corresponds to TRBD1 (6 bases). In germline, CDR1 is MDHEN, CDR2 SYDVKM. The CDR3 runs to 14 residues. Deletions cut 4 bases from V and 3 bases from J, with 10 bases between. Written as DNA, the CDR3 is TGTGCCAGCAGTTCGGGACAACACAAAAACATTCAGTACTTC. Its translation is CASSSGQHKNIQYF.

The CDR3 here is CAWRRGISLTTNEKLFF. The CDR3 bases are TGTGCCTGGAGACGGGGGATCTCCTTGACCACTAATGAAAAACTGTTTTTT. This sequence joins TRBV30 and TRBJ1-4, with D perhaps matching TRBD1 (5 bases). V was pared by 3 bases and J by 2 bases, with 19 bases between. Germline V gene data show CDR1 as GTSNPN and CDR2 as SVGIG (reference sequence). CDR3 length equals 17 residues.

To note about this clone: The CDR3 end shows no conserved phenylalanine or tryptophan, and so a read error is likely. No DNA is shown, since the ends of the CDR3 on it are uncertain; the CDR3 is the one TCRdb lists. The chain is built from TRBV12-3 or TRBV12-4 and TRBJ1-6; the D call TRBD1 from the table was never checked on the DNA. Inclusive of both ends, the CDR3 amounts to 8 amino acids. The CDR3 region is CASSTDRD.

Worth noting for this clone: Because the CDR3's place on the DNA is in doubt, the DNA is left out and the CDR3 is given as listed by TCRdb. The chain has TRBV21-1 and TRBJ2-7; TRBD2 is the table's D call and was not checked against the DNA. TRBV21-1 is classified as a pseudogene. The CDR3 spans 17 amino acids, including both terminal residues. CDR3 protein: CASSPGGWASGIYEQYF.

This chain links TRBV6-2 or TRBV6-3 with TRBJ1-1; D unresolved. The V and J ends lost 2 bases and 0 bases respectively, with 7 bases between them. The CDR3 consists of 14 residues. The germline V gene encodes CDR1 MNHEY and CDR2 SVGEGT. The CDR3 sequence is CASSYDTLNTEAFF. The CDR3 coding sequence is TGTGCCAGCAGTTACGACACCTTGAACACTGAAGCTTTCTTT.

This chain connects TRBV5-6 to TRBJ2-5; 7 nucleotides match TRBD1. This CDR3 is built from 13 residues. V shed 7 bases, J shed 3 bases, and the junction held 6 bases outside the gene matches. The germline V gene has CDR1 SGHDT and CDR2 YYEEEE. For the CDR3, the DNA is TGTGCCAGCTGGGGACAGACGGAAGAGACCCAGTACTTC. Its protein is CASWGQTEETQYF.